The 2 T cell receptor beta chains listed next were all sequenced from one sample in a study of beta chain features in type 1 diabetes. Expressed TCRB transcripts were sequenced after all isolated RNA was converted to cDNA. Profiled with immunoSEQ multiplex PCR; TCRdb holds only in-frame clones, not every one. The top ten hold nearly 0.65% of the sample, which has about 150,000 clones, roughly 8.1% seen once. The sequencing input was central memory CD4+ T cells from blood. These receptors all come from a man younger than 30 in good health.

This clone was seen repeatedly, ten times or more. The chain links TRBV30 to TRBJ1-1, with D tentatively TRBD1 (6 bases). The length of the CDR3 is 13 residues. CDR1 and CDR2 (germline): GTSNPN, SVGIG (reference sequence). Deletions cut 3 bases from V and 1 base from J, with 9 bases between. CDR3 nucleotides: TGTGCCTGGAGCGGACAGTGGAACACTGAAGCTTTCTTT. Translation: CAWSGQWNTEAFF.

V gene TRBV6-6 combines with J gene TRBJ2-7; D is uncertain. V lost 4 bases and J 1 base, leaving 5 bases between the germline ends. The CDR3 has 12 residues. In germline, CDR1 is MNHNY, CDR2 SVGAGI (reference sequence). CDR3 nucleotides: TGTGCCAGCAGTTCGGAGTCCTACGAGCAGTACTTC. Its translation is CASSSESYEQYF.